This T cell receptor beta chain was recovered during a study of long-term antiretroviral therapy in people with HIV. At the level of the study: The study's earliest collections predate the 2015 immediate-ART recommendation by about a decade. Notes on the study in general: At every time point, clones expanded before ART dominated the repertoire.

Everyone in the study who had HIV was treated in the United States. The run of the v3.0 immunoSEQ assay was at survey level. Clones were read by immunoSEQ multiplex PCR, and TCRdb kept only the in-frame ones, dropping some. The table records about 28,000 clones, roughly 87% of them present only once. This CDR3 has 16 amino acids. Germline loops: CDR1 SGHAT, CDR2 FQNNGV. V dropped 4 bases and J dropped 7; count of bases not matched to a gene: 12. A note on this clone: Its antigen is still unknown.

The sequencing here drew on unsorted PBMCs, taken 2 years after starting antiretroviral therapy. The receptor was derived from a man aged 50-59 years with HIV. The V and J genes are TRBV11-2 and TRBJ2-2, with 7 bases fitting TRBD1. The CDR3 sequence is CASSSPKTGIGGELFF. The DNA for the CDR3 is TGTGCCAGCAGCTCCCCTAAGACAGGGATTGGCGGGGAGCTGTTTTTT.